The TCR beta chain under discussion was sequenced for a study of breast tumors, draining lymph nodes, adjacent tissues. Samples came from axillary lymph nodes draining the breast cancer. Overall study results and limits: Luminal-like breast cancer showed significantly greater tumor-nontumor repertoire similarity than basal-like breast cancer did.

The ends were cut back, 5 bases at V and 4 bases at J, with 15 bases in the middle. The CDR3 extends over 15 amino acids. CDR1 SGHAT and CDR2 FQNNGV come from the germline V gene. TCRdb reprocessed the multiplex PCR reads with MiXCR, giving one entry per CDR3 protein. This table has 150,000 to 250,000 distinct CDR3 sequences, around 29% appearing once. This clonotype was counted many times. The antigen remains unidentified. This sequence originates from a female donor with breast cancer. Some clones in this sample may be carry-over from other donors' samples. Sample: axillary lymph node tissue. The rearrangement links TRBV11-2 to TRBJ2-1; perhaps D is TRBD1 or TRBD2 (6 bases each). The CDR3 reads CASSRLGGQYNEQFF. CDR3 sequence (DNA): TGTGCCAGCAGCCGCTTGGGGGGCCAGTACAATGAGCAGTTCTTC.